The clone carrying this T cell receptor beta chain was seen many times. Amplified TCR beta CDR3 regions came from RNA transcripts. TCR CDR3 regions were first amplified by RT-PCR with HTBI primers. TCRdb used MiXCR to reprocess the multiplex PCR reads, holding one entry per CDR3 protein. The sample lists about 600,000 distinct CDR3 sequences; 14% were seen once. The sample originates from a study of T cells in Graves' hyperthyroidism and ophthalmopathy. The wider study: Any treatment followed the collection of peripheral blood at initial diagnosis.

The CDR3 is 14 residues long. Germline CDR1 is MNHEY and CDR2 is SMNVEV (reference sequence). With V trimmed by 7 bases and J by 0 bases, 5 bases remained unmatched. The gene calls are TRBV27 and TRBJ2-5; 7 bases fit TRBD2. Material: blood. The source is a woman aged 18-29 years with Graves' ophthalmopathy. The DNA for the CDR3 is TGTGCCAGCAAGCGAGCGGGGTACCAAGAGACCCAGTACTTC. Protein sequence: CASKRAGYQETQYF.